This T cell receptor (beta chain) came from a study of T-cell reconstitution after alpha-beta-depleted transplantation in children. Overall study findings and caveats: Several hundred expanded graft clones reportedly supplied alpha-beta T cells about two months after transplant. The study traced high day-60 TCRbeta diversity in some patients to surviving recipient T cells and thymic progenitors.

This clonotype was counted between two and nine times. Antigen: not known. Unique molecular identifiers tagged the TCRbeta library. TCRdb redid the calling of the PCR reads with MiXCR, one entry per CDR3 protein. The sample lists fewer than 700,000 distinct CDR3 sequences; 13% were seen once. Germline V gene sequence: CDR1 SGHNT, CDR2 YENEEA. V was cut by 4 bases and J by 4 bases, with 17 bases left in between. This CDR3 spans 16 amino acids. The sequence derives from a male patient aged 10 to 17 who had a stem cell transplant for acute myeloid leukemia, so the T cells may come from the graft donor. This sample comprised PBMCs, mostly from graft donor cells, obtained 360 days after TCRalphabeta/CD19-depleted stem cell transplant. The chain employs TRBV11-3 and TRBJ2-1; possibly TRBD2 for D (7 bases). CDR3 DNA: TGTGCCAGCAGCTATAGGGGGGGGGTGGGATACAATGAGCAGTTCTTC. It is translated as CASSYRGGVGYNEQFF.